This T cell receptor beta chain was obtained from a study of T cell repertoires in cytomegalovirus infection. Study in general: Researchers turned to recently identified HLA-C-restricted CMV epitopes as well as well-studied HLA-B-restricted ones. Based on public TCR beta signatures, there were indications of CMV infection and of a matching HLA type. General study findings and limits: Dominant in the ex vivo response were TCR beta clonotypes restricted by HLA-C and specific for CMV. Cumulative public TCR beta family frequency identified carriers of CMV plus the relevant HLA.

This CDR3 has 15 residues. CDR1 and CDR2 from the germline V gene are SGHNT and YYREEE (reference sequence). The V end lost 0 bases, the J end lost 5 bases, and 12 bases lay between the germline ends. TCRdb used MiXCR to reprocess the reads, holding one entry per CDR3 protein. The sample contains under 95,000 distinct CDR3 sequences, roughly 44% of which appear only once. In the case of this clonotype: Its antigen is as yet unknown.

The rearrangement uses TRBV5-4 and TRBJ2-1; D might be TRBD1 or TRBD2, each matching 5 bases. Sample: CD8+ T cells from cultured PBMCs, taken from culture after CMV antigen stimulation. The TCR comes from a human donor in good health (CMV status not recorded). Some clones in this sample may be carry-over from other donors' samples. CDR3 region: CASSLGGFYDNEQFF. CDR3 bases: TGTGCCAGCAGCTTGGGGGGGTTCTACGACAATGAGCAGTTCTTC. Full variable domain (outside the CDR3, taken from reference TRBV5-4 and TRBJ2-1): ETGVTQSPTHLIKTRGQQVTLRCSSQSGHNTVSWYQQALGQGPQFIFQYYREEENGRGNFPPRFSGLQFPNYSSELNVNALELDDSALYLCASSLGGFYDNEQFFGPGTRLTVL.